This T cell receptor (beta chain) originates from a study of cytomegalovirus exposure and HLA in healthy donors. In the study overall: The same platform used for the approximately 700 first-cohort repertoires was also used for the 90 to 150 validation repertoires, as a later analysis reported. Overall study findings and caveats: The majority of TCR sequences were rare, yet some public TCRs appeared in many donors.

Produced via immunoSEQ multiplex PCR; TCRdb's table is partial and in-frame only. Of about 200,000 clones in the sample, less than 85% were seen once. This clone turned up a few times. The antigen is undetermined. Looked up from germline, CDR1 is KGHSH and CDR2 is LQKENI. Between the trimmed V and J ends, which lost 2 bases and 2 bases, there was a span of 12 bases. The CDR3 runs to 15 residues. The V and J genes are TRBV18 and TRBJ1-1; D not resolved. The specimen sequenced was PBMCs. This TCR derives from a woman under 30 in good health and CMV-seronegative. The CDR3 loop is CASSPNRQDNTEAFF. The CDR3 DNA follows: TGTGCCAGCTCACCAAATAGGCAGGATAACACTGAAGCTTTCTTT. Looking up the rest from reference TRBV18 and TRBJ1-1 gives the full variable domain: NAGVMQNPRHLVRRRGQEARLRCSPMKGHSHVYWYRQLPEEGLKFMVYLQKENIIDESGMPKERFSAEFPKEGPSILRIQQVVRGDSAAYFCASSPNRQDNTEAFFGQGTRLTVV.